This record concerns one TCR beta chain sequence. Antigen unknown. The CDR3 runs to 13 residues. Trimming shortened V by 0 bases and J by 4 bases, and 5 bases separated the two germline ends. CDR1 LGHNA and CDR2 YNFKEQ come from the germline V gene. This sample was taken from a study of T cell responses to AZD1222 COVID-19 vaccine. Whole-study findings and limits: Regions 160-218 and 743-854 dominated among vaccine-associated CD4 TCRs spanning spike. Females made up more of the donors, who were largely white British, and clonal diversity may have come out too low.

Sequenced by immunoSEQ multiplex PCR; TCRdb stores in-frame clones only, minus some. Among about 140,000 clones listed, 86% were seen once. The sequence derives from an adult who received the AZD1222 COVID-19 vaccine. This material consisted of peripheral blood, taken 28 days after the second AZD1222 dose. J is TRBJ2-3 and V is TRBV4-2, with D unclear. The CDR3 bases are TGTGCCAGCAGCCAAGATTACTCAGATACGCAGTATTTT. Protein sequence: CASSQDYSDTQYF.